This TCR beta chain was found in a study of neoadjuvant anti-PD-1 for oral cavity cancer. General study findings and limits: Non-responders to neoadjuvant nivolumab had significantly more clonal PBMC T cells than responders.

Stated time point: after neoadjuvant nivolumab, at surgical resection. This clone came up once. The antigen is not known. Sequencing used immunoSEQ multiplex PCR; TCRdb keeps in-frame clones, though not all of them. The sample holds around 67,000 clones, less than 90% seen once. V was shortened by 5 bases and J by 4 bases, with 9 bases between the two germline ends. Germline CDR1 is LNHDA and CDR2 is SQIVND (reference sequence). The CDR3 contains 13 residues. The chain uses TRBV19 and TRBJ2-1; D unresolved. The input for sequencing was PBMCs, taken after nivolumab (anti-PD-1) treatment. The receptor was isolated from a person aged 35-80 years with oral cavity squamous cell carcinoma. CDR3 amino acids: CASSSLEYNEQFF. Written as DNA, the CDR3 is TGTGCCAGTAGTTCGCTAGAGTACAATGAGCAGTTCTTC.